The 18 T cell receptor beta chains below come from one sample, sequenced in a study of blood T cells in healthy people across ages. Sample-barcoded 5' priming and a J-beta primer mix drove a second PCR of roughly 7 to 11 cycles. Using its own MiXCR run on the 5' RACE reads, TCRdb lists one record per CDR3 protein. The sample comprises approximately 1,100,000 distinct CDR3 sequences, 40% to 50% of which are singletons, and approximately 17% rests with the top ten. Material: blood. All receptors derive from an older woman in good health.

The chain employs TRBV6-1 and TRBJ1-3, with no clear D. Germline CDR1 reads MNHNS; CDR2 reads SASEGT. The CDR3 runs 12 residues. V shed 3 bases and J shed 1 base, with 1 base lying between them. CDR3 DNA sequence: TGTGCCAGCAGTGAGTCTGGAAACACCATATATTTT. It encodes CASSESGNTIYF.

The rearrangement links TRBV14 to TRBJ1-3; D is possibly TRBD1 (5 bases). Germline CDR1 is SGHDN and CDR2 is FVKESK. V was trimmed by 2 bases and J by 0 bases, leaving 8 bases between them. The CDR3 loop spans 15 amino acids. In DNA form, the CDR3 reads TGTGCCAGCAGCCAAAAACAGGACTCTGGAAACACCATATATTTT. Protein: CASSQKQDSGNTIYF. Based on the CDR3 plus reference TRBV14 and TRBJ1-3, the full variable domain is EAGVTQFPSHSVIEKGQTVTLRCDPISGHDNLYWYRRVMGKEIKFLLHFVKESKQDESGMPNNRFLAERTGGTYSTLKVQPAELEDSGVYFCASSQKQDSGNTIYFGEGSWLTVV.

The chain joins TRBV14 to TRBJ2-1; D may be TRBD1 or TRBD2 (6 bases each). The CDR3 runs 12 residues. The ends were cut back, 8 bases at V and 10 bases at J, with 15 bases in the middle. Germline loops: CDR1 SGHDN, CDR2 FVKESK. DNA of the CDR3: TGTGCCAGCGGAGTAACAGGGAGGGAGCAGTTCTTC. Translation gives CASGVTGREQFF. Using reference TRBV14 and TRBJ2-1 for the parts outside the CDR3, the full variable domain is EAGVTQFPSHSVIEKGQTVTLRCDPISGHDNLYWYRRVMGKEIKFLLHFVKESKQDESGMPNNRFLAERTGGTYSTLKVQPAELEDSGVYFCASGVTGREQFFGPGTRLTVL.

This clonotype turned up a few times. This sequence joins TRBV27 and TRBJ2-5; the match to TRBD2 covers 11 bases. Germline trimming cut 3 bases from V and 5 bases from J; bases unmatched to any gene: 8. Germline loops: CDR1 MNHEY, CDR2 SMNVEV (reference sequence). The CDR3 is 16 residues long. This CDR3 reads CASSFLSSGRTETQYF. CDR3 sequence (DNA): TGTGCCAGCAGTTTTTTGTCTAGCGGGAGGACGGAGACCCAGTACTTC.

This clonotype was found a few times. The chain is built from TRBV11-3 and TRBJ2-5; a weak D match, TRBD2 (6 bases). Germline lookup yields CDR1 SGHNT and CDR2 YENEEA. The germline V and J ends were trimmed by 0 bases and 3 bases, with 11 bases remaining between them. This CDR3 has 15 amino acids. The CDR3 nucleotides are TGTGCCAGCAGCTTAGATGGAGGGAAAGAAGAGACCCAGTACTTC. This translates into CASSLDGGKEETQYF.

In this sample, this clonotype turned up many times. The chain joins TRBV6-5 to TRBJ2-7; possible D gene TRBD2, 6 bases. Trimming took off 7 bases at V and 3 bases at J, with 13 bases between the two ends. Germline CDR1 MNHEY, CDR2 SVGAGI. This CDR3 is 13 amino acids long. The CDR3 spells CASTPTGGYEQYF. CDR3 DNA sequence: TGTGCCAGCACCCCTACCGGGGGCTACGAGCAGTACTTC.

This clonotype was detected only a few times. The CDR3 is CATGGANEQFF. CDR3 nucleotide sequence: TGTGCCACCGGGGGTGCAAATGAGCAGTTCTTC. The V call is TRBV15, the J call TRBJ2-1, with D perhaps being TRBD1 or TRBD2 (5 bases each). This CDR3 spans 11 amino acids. The V end was cut by 8 bases, the J end by 7 bases, with 9 bases between. Looked up from germline, CDR1 is LNHNV and CDR2 is YYDKDF (reference sequence).

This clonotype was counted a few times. CDR3 sequence reads: CALAQWGTDTQYF. Written as DNA, the CDR3 is TGTGCCCTAGCCCAATGGGGCACAGATACGCAGTATTTT. The chain is built from TRBV7-9 and TRBJ2-3, with D perhaps matching TRBD2 (5 bases). The CDR3 length is 13 residues. V was trimmed by 11 bases and J by 1 base, leaving 13 bases between them. Per the germline V gene, CDR1 is SEHNR and CDR2 is FQNEAQ (reference sequence).

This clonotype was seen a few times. The CDR3 sequence is CASSSGLFSYNEQFF. CDR3 in DNA: TGTGCCAGCAGCTCGGGACTATTCTCCTACAATGAGCAGTTCTTC. The gene calls are TRBV7-9 and TRBJ2-1; 7 bases line up with TRBD2. The germline V gene encodes CDR1 SEHNR and CDR2 FQNEAQ (reference sequence). The CDR3 has 15 residues. V shed 4 bases and J 0 bases; nucleotides not matched to a gene: 3.

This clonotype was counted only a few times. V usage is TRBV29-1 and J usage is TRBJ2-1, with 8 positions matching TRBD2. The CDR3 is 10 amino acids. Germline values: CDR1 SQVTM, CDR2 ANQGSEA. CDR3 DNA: TGCGGCGCGGGGGGCAATGAGCAGTTCTTC. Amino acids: CGAGGNEQFF.

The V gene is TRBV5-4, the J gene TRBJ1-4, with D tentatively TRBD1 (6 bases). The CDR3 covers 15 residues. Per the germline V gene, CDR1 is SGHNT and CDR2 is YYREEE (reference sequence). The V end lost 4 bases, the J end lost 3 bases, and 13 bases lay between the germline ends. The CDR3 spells CASSKTGTANEKLFF. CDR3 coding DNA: TGTGCCAGCAGCAAAACAGGGACGGCTAATGAAAAACTGTTTTTT.

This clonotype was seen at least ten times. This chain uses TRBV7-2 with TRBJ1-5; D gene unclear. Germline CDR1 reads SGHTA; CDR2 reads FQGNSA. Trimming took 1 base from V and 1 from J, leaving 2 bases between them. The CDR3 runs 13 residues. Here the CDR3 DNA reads TGTGCCAGCAGCTTAGAGAGCAATCAGCCCCAGCATTTT. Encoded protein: CASSLESNQPQHF.

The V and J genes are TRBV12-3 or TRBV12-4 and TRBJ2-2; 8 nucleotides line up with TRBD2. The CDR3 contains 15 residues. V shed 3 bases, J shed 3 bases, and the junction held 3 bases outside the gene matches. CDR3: CASSLASGYTGELFF. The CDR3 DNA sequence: TGTGCCAGCAGTTTGGCTAGCGGGTACACCGGGGAGCTGTTTTTT.

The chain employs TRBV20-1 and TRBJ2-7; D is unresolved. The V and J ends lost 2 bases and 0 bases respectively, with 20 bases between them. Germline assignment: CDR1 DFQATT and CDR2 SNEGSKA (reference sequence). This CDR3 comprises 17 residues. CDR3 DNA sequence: TGCAGTGCTAGATCCCCAGCATTGGCCCGGAGCTCCTACGAGCAGTACTTC. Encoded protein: CSARSPALARSSYEQYF.

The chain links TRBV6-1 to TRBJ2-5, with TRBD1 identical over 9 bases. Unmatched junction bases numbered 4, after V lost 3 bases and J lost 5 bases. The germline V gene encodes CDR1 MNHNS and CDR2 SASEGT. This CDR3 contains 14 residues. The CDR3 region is CASSERDRDETQYF. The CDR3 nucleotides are TGTGCCAGCAGTGAGAGGGACAGGGATGAGACCCAGTACTTC.

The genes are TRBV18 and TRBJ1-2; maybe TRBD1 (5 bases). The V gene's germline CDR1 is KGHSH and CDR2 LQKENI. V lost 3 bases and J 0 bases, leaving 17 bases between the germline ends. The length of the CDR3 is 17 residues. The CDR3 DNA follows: TGTGCCAGCTCACCCCTTTCCAGGGAGAAGGCTAACTATGGCTACACCTTC. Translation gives CASSPLSREKANYGYTF.

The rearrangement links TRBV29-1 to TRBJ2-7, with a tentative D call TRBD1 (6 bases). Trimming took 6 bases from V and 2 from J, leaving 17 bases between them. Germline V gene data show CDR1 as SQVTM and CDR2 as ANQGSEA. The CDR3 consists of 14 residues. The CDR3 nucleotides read TGCAGCGTCCTTCCCGCGGACAGCCCCTACGAGCAGTACTTC. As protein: CSVLPADSPYEQYF.

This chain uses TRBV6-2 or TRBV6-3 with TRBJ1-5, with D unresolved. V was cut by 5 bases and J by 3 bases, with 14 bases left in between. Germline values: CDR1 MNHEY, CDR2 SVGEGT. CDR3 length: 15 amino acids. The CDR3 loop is CASSGVTAANQPQHF. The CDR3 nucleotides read TGTGCCAGCAGTGGGGTAACCGCGGCCAATCAGCCCCAGCATTTT.